This T cell receptor (beta chain) was observed in a study of blood T cell repertoires in COVID-19. Study-wide background: Specimens from acute and convalescent COVID-19 originated in the United States, Italy and Spain. T cells, B-cell-depleted T cells, or PBMCs provided the cDNA or gDNA that served as material.

In the original workflow: Amplification from reference gene primers served as the basis for estimated nucleated cell counts. Sequencing used immunoSEQ multiplex PCR; TCRdb keeps in-frame clones, though not all of them. V, J and clone size derive from that table, while D and trimming were established from the DNA sequence. The sample shows roughly 100,000 clones, 81% of them seen only once. From germline, CDR1 is MRHNA and CDR2 SNTAGT. The V end was cut by 3 bases, the J end by 2 bases, with 7 bases between. The CDR3 runs to 13 residues. The chain combines TRBV6-4 with TRBJ1-1, with TRBD1 as a possible D gene (5 bases). The sequencing sample was made of peripheral blood. The receptor comes from an elderly man with acute or convalescent COVID-19. CDR3 sequence: CASSEGHNTEAFF. In DNA form, the CDR3 reads TGTGCCAGCAGTGAGGGGCACAACACTGAAGCTTTCTTT.